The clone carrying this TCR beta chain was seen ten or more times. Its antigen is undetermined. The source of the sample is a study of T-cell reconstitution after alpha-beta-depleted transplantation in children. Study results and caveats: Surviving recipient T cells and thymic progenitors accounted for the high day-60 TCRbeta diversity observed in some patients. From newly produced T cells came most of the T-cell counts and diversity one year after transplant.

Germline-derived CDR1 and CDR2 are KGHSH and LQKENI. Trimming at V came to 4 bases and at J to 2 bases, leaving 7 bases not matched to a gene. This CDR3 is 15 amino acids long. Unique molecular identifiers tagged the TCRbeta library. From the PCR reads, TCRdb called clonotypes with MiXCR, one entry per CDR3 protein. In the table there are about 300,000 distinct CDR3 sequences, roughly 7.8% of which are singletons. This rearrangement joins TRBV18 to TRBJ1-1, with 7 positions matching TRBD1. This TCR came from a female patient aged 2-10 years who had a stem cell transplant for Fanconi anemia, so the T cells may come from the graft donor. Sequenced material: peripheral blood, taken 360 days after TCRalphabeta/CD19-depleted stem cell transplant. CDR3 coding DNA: TGTGCCAGCTCACTGGGGACAGCCCTTAACACTGAAGCTTTCTTT. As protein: CASSLGTALNTEAFF.